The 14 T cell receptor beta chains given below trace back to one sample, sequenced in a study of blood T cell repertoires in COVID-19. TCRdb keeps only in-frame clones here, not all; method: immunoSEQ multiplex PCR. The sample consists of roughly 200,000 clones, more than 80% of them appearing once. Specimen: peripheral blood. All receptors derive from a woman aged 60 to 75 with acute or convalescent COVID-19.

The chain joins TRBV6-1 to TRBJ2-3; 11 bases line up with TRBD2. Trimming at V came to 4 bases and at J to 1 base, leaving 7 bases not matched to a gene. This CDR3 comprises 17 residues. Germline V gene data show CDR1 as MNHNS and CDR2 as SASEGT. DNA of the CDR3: TGTGCCAGCAGTGGTCTTACTAGCGGGAGAGGCACAGATACGCAGTATTTT. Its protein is CASSGLTSGRGTDTQYF.

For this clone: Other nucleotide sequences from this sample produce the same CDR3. The CDR3, as DNA: TGTGCCAGCAGCGTAGGAGGACTCTCTGGAAACACCATATATTTT. Its translation is CASSVGGLSGNTIYF. The rearrangement links TRBV9 to TRBJ1-3; D not resolved. Germline-derived CDR1 and CDR2 are SGDLS and YYNGEE. The CDR3 spans 15 residues. Trimming pared 0 bases from V and 0 bases from J, leaving 7 bases between.

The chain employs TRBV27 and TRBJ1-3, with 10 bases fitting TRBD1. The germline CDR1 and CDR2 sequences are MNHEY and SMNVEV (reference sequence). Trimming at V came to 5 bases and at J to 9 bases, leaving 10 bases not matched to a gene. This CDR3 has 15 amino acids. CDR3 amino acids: CASSLTPGQGSTIYF. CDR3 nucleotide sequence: TGTGCCAGCAGTCTTACCCCGGGACAGGGGAGCACCATATATTTT.

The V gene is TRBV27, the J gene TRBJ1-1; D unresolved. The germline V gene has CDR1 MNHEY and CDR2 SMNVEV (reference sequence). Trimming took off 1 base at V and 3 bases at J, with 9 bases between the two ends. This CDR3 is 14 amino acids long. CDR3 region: CASSLWVGDTEAFF. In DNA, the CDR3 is TGTGCCAGCAGTTTATGGGTCGGGGACACTGAAGCTTTCTTT.

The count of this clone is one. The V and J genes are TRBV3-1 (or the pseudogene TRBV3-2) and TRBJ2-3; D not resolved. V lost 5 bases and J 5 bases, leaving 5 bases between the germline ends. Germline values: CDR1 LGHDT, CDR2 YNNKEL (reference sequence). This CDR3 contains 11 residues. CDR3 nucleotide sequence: TGTGCCAGCAGCGAGGAAGATACGCAGTATTTT. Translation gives CASSEEDTQYF.

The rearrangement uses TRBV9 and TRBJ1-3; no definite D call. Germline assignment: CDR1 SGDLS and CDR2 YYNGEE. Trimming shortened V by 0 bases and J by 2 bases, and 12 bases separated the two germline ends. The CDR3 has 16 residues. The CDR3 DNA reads TGTGCCAGCAGCGTAGTGGGCAGTACGACTGGAAACACCATATATTTT. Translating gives CASSVVGSTTGNTIYF.

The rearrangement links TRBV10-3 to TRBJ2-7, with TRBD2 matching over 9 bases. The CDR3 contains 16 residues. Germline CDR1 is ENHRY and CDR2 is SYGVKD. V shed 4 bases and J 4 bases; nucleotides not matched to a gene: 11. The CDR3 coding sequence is TGTGCCATCAGTGGAAGTATAGCGGGAGATTGGTACGAGCAGTACTTC. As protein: CAISGSIAGDWYEQYF.

CDR3 nucleotides: TGTGCCAGCAGCACCTTGGCTGCCTACGAGCAGTACTTC. Translating it yields CASSTLAAYEQYF. The V and J genes are TRBV14 and TRBJ2-7, with D unresolved. Trimming removed 5 bases from V and 2 bases from J, with 10 bases in between. The CDR3 spans 13 residues. The germline CDR1 and CDR2 sequences are SGHDN and FVKESK.

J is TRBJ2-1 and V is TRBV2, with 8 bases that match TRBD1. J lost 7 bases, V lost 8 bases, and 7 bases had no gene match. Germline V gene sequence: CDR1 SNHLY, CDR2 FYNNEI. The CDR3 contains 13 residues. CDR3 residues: CASSAQGANEQFF. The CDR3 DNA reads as TGTGCCAGCTCCGCCCAGGGGGCAAATGAGCAGTTCTTC.

The CDR3 DNA reads TGTGCCAGCAGTGAGAACAGGGTCCAAGAGACCCAGTACTTC. Translating gives CASSENRVQETQYF. The chain carries TRBV6-1 and TRBJ2-5, with D possibly TRBD1 on 6 matching bases. Germline values: CDR1 MNHNS, CDR2 SASEGT. The CDR3 is made up of 14 amino acids. The V and J ends lost 3 bases and 1 base respectively, with 9 bases between them.

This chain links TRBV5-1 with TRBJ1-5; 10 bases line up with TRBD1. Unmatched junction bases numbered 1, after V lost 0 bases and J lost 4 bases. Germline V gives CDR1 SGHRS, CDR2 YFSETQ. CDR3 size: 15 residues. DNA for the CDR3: TGCGCCAGCAGCTTGGGGACAGGGGGAAATCAGCCCCAGCATTTT. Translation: CASSLGTGGNQPQHF. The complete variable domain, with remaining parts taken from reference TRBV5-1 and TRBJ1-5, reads KAGVTQTPRYLIKTRGQQVTLSCSPISGHRSVSWYQQTPGQGLQFLFEYFSETQRNKGNFPGRFSGRQFSNSRSEMNVSTLELGDSALYLCASSLGTGGNQPQHFGDGTRLSIL.

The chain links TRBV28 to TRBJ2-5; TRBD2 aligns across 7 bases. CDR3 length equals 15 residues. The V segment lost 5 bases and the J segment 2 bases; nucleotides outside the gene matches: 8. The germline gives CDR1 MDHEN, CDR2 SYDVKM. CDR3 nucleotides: TGTGCCAGCAGTGGCCGGTTAGCGGGTCAAGAGACCCAGTACTTC. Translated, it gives CASSGRLAGQETQYF.

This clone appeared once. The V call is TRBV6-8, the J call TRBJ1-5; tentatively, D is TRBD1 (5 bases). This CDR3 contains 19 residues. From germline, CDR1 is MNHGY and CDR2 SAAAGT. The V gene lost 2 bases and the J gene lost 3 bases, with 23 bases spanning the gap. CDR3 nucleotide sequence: TGTGCCAGCAGTTACCCTCTAGGAGGGGCGGATTGGGACAATCAGCCCCAGCATTTT. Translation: CASSYPLGGADWDNQPQHF.

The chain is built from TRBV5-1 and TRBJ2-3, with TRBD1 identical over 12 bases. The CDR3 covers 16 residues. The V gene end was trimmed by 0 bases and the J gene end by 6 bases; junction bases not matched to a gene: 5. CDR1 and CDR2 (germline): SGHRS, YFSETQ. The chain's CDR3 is CASSLEGQGARDTQYF. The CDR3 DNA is TGCGCCAGCAGCTTGGAGGGACAGGGGGCGCGGGATACGCAGTATTTT. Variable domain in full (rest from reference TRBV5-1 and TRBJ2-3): KAGVTQTPRYLIKTRGQQVTLSCSPISGHRSVSWYQQTPGQGLQFLFEYFSETQRNKGNFPGRFSGRQFSNSRSEMNVSTLELGDSALYLCASSLEGQGARDTQYFGPGTRLTVL.